The entry that follows covers one TCR beta chain sequence. The antigen remains undetermined. Patients with autoimmune history or systemic immunosuppression were excluded. This specimen comes from a study of OX40 agonist ivuxolimab in advanced cancers. Study-level points and caveats: Expanded clones were, on average, more numerous in CD8+ T cells than in CD4+. Antigen targets of the expanded peripheral T cells went undetermined.

Assay used: immunoSEQ multiplex PCR; TCRdb lists only in-frame clones, some missing. This table holds 70,000 to 90,000 clones, about 82% found once. Trimming shortened V by 7 bases and J by 0 bases, and 8 bases separated the two germline ends. CDR1 and CDR2 (germline): SNHLY, FYNNEI. The CDR3 is 13 residues long. The receptor comes from an adult with an advanced solid tumor such as melanoma, head and neck, liver or kidney cancer. The chain uses TRBV2 and TRBJ2-3; D is ambiguous. The sequenced sample was CD4+ or CD8+ T cells sorted from blood, obtained in a trial of the OX40 agonist ivuxolimab. Here the CDR3 reads CASTPDSTDTQYF. The DNA for the CDR3 is TGTGCCAGCACCCCCGACAGCACAGATACGCAGTATTTT.